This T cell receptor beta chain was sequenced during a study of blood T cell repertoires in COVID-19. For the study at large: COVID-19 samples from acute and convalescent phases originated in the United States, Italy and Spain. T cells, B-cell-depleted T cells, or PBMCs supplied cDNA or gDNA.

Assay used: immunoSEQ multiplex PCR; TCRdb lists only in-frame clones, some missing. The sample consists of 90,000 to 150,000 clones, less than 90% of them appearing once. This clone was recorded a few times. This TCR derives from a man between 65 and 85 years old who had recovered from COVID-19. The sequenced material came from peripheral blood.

The CDR3 DNA follows: TGCGCCAGCAGCCCGGTTGGTAGCGGTTCCTACAATGAGCAGTTCTTC. The encoded protein is CASSPVGSGSYNEQFF. J is TRBJ2-1 and V is TRBV5-1; weak D call: TRBD2 (6 bases). Trimming pared 4 bases from V and 1 base from J, leaving 15 bases between. CDR1 is SGHRS, CDR2 YFSETQ, per germline. The CDR3 runs 16 residues.